This passage covers 2 T cell receptor beta chains from one sample sequenced in a study of cytotoxic CD8 clonotypes in ibrutinib-treated CLL. Sequenced by immunoSEQ multiplex PCR; TCRdb stores in-frame clones only, minus some. The repertoire holds 300,000 to 400,000 clones, with roughly 70% as singletons. Sequencing used PBMCs, obtained after 36 months of ibrutinib treatment. These receptors all come from a human donor with chronic lymphocytic leukemia.

The rearrangement links TRBV4-1 to TRBJ2-7, with 8 bases identical to TRBD2. V trimming: 4 bases; J trimming: 2 bases; junction bases outside the gene matches: 10. Germline loops: CDR1 MGHRA, CDR2 YSYEKL. CDR3 size: 16 residues. CDR3 sequence reads: CASSLNPPGLAYEQYF. The CDR3 DNA sequence: TGCGCCAGCAGCCTTAACCCTCCGGGACTAGCCTACGAGCAGTACTTC.

The V call is TRBV28, the J call TRBJ2-5, with D possibly being TRBD2 (6 bases). Germline V CDR1 and CDR2: MDHEN, SYDVKM. The CDR3 sequence is 14 residues long. Trimming pared 4 bases from V and 4 bases from J, leaving 13 bases between. This CDR3 reads CASSSGGGGETQYF. CDR3 DNA: TGTGCCAGCAGTTCCGGGGGAGGCGGAGAGACCCAGTACTTC.